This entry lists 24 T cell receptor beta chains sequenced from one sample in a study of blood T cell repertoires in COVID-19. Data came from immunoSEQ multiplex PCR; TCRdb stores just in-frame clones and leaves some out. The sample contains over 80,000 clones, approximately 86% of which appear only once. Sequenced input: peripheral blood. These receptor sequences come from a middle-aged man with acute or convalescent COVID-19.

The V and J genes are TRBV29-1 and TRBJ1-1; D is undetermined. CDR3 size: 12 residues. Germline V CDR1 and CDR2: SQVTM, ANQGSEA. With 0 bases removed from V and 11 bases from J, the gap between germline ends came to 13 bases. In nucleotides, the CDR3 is TGCAGCGTTGAAGAGAGCGGGCCGGGGGCTTTCTTT. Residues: CSVEESGPGAFF.

The CDR3, as DNA: TGTGCCAGCAGCGGGACAGGGAGAATGAACACTGAAGCTTTCTTT. The encoded protein is CASSGTGRMNTEAFF. The chain couples TRBV2 to TRBJ1-1, with 9 bases fitting TRBD1. The trim removed 6 bases at V and 0 bases at J, leaving 5 bases unmatched. Germline V gene sequence: CDR1 SNHLY, CDR2 FYNNEI. This CDR3 has 15 amino acids.

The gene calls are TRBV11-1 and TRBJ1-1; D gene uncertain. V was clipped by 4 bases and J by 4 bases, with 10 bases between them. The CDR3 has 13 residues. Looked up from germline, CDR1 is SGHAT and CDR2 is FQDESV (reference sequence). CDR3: CASSWSRGTEAFF. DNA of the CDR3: TGTGCCAGCAGCTGGTCGCGGGGCACTGAAGCTTTCTTT.

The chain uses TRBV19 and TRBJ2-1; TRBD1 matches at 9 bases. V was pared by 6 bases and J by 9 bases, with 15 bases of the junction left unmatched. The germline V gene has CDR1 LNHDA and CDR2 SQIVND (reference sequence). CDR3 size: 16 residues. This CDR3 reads CASSRPRQQGAGEQFF. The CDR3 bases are TGTGCCAGTAGCCGTCCTAGGCAACAGGGGGCGGGTGAGCAGTTCTTC.

CDR3 protein: CASSSLQGASSYNEQFF. CDR3 DNA sequence: TGTGCCAGCTCATCGCTACAGGGGGCCAGCTCCTACAATGAGCAGTTCTTC. The chain couples TRBV18 to TRBJ2-1, with 9 nucleotides matching TRBD1. Trimming removed 5 bases from V and 0 bases from J; junction bases left unmatched: 8. The CDR3 totals 17 residues. Germline V gene sequence: CDR1 KGHSH, CDR2 LQKENI.

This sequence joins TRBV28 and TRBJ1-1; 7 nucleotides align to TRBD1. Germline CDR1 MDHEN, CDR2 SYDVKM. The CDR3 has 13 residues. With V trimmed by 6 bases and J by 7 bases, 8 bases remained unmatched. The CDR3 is CASSDRVPFEAFF. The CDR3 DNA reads TGTGCCAGCAGCGACAGGGTTCCCTTTGAAGCTTTCTTT.

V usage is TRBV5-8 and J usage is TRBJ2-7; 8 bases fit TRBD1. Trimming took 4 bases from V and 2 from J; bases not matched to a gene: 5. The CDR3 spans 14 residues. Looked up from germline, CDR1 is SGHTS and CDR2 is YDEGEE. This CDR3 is CASSPRTGPYEQYF. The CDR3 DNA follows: TGTGCCAGCAGCCCGAGGACAGGGCCCTACGAGCAGTACTTC.

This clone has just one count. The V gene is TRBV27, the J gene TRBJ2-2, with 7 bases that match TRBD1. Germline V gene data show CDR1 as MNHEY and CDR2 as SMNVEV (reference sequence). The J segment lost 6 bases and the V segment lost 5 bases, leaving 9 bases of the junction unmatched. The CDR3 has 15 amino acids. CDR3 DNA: TGTGCCAGCAGTCCGGACGTCCAGGGGGCCGGGGAGCTGTTTTTT. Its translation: CASSPDVQGAGELFF.

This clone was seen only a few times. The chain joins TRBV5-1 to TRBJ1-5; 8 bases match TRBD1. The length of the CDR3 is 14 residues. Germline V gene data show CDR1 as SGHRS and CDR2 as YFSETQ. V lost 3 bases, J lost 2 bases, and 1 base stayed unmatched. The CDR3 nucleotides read TGCGCCAGCAGCTCGGGACAGGGCAATCAGCCCCAGCATTTT. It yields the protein CASSSGQGNQPQHF.

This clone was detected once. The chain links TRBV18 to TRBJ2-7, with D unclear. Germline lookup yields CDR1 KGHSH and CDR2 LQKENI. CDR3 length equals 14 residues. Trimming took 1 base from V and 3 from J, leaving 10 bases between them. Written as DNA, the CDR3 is TGTGCCAGCTCACCACAAGCACAGAACTACGAGCAGTACTTC. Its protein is CASSPQAQNYEQYF.

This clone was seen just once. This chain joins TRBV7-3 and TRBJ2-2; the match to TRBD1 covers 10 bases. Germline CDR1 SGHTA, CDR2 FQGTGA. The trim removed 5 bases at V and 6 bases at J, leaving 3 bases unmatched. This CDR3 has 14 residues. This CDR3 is CASSRDRGSGELFF. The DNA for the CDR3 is TGTGCCAGCAGCCGGGACAGGGGATCCGGGGAGCTGTTTTTT.

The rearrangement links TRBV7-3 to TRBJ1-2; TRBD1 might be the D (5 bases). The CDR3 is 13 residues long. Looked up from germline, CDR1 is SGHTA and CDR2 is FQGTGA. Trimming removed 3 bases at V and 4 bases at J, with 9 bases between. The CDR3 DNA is TGTGCCAGCAGCTTCCAGGGAGGCTATGGCTACACCTTC. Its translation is CASSFQGGYGYTF.

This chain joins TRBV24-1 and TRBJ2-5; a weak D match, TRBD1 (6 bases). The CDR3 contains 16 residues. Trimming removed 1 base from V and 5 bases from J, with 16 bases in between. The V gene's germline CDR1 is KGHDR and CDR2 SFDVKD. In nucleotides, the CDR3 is TGTGCCACCAGTGATTTCGACTTACAGGGCTCGGAGACCCAGTACTTC. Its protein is CATSDFDLQGSETQYF.

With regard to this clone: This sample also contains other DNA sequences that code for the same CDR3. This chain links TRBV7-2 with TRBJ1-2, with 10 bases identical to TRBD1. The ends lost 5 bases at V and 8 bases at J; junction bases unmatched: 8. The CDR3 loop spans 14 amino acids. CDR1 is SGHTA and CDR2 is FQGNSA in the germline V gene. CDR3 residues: CASSLGGTGVGYTF. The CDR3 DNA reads TGTGCCAGCAGCCTAGGGGGGACAGGGGTCGGCTACACCTTC.

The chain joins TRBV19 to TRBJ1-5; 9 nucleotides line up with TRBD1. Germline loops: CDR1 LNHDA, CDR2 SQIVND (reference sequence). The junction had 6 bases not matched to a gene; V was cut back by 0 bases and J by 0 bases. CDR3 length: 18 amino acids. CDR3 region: CASSIEGGTGISNQPQHF. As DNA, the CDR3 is TGTGCCAGTAGTATAGAGGGGGGGACAGGGATTAGCAATCAGCCCCAGCATTTT.

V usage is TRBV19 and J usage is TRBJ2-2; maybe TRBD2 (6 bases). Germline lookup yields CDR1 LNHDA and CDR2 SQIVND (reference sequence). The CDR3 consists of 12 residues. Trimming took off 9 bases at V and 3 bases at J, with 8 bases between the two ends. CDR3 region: CASGGYTGELFF. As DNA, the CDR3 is TGTGCCAGCGGAGGGTACACCGGGGAGCTGTTTTTT.

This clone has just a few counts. As DNA, the CDR3 is TGTGCCAGCAGCTTACCCGGACAGGCCTCTAAGCAGTACTTC. This translates into CASSLPGQASKQYF. The chain links TRBV11-1 to TRBJ2-7, with 7 bases that match TRBD1. The V segment lost 2 bases and the J segment 8 bases; nucleotides outside the gene matches: 9. CDR1 is SGHAT, CDR2 FQDESV, per germline (reference sequence). The CDR3 runs 14 residues.

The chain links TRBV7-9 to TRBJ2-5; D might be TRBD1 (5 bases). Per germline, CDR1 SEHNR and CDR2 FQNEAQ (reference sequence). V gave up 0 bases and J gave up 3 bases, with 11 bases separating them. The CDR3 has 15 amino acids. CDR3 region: CASSLATGDEETQYF. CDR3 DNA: TGTGCCAGCAGCTTAGCTACAGGAGATGAAGAGACCCAGTACTTC. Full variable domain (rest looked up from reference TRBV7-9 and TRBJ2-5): DTGVSQNPRHKITKRGQNVTFRCDPISEHNRLYWYRQTLGQGPEFLTYFQNEAQLEKSRLLSDRFSAERPKGSFSTLEIQRTEQGDSAMYLCASSLATGDEETQYFGPGTRLLVL.

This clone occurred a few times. DNA for the CDR3: TGTGCCAGCTCGCCTCCCGGGACAGGGTACGAGCAGTACTTC. Its translation is CASSPPGTGYEQYF. This chain links TRBV18 with TRBJ2-7; TRBD1 matches at 9 bases. The germline gives CDR1 KGHSH, CDR2 LQKENI. J lost 4 bases, V lost 6 bases, and 7 bases had no gene match. The CDR3 consists of 14 residues. The variable domain in full, with the rest retrieved from reference TRBV18 and TRBJ2-7, is NAGVMQNPRHLVRRRGQEARLRCSPMKGHSHVYWYRQLPEEGLKFMVYLQKENIIDESGMPKERFSAEFPKEGPSILRIQQVVRGDSAAYFCASSPPGTGYEQYFGPGTRLTVT.

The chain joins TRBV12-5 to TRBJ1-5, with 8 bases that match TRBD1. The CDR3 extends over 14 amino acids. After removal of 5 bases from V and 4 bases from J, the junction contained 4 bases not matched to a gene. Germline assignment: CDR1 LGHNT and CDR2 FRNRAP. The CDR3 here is CASGPGTGNQPQHF. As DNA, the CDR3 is TGTGCTAGTGGTCCAGGGACAGGTAATCAGCCCCAGCATTTT. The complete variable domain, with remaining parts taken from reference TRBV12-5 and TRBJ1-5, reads DARVTQTPRHKVTEMGQEVTMRCQPILGHNTVFWYRQTMMQGLELLAYFRNRAPLDDSGMPKDRFSAEMPDATLATLKIQPSEPRDSAVYFCASGPGTGNQPQHFGDGTRLSIL.

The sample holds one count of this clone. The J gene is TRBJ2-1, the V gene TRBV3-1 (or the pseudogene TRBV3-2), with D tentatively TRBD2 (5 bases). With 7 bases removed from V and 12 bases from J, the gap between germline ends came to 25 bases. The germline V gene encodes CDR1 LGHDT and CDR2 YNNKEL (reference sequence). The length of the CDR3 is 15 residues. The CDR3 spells CASNPHSRAPEGQFF. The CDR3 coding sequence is TGTGCCAGCAATCCTCACTCAAGGGCCCCTGAGGGGCAGTTCTTC.

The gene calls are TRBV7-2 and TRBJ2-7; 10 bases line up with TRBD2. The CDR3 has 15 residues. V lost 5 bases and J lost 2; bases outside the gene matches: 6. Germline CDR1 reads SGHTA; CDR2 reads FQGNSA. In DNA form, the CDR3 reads TGTGCCAGCAGCGGCGGGACTAGCGTTGCCTACGAGCAGTACTTC. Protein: CASSGGTSVAYEQYF.

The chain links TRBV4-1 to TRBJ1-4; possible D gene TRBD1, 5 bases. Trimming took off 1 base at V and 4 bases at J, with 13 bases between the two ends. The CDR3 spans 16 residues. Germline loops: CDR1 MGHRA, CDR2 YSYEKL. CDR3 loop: CASSQGGPLRNEKLFF. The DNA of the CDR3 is TGCGCCAGCAGCCAAGGGGGCCCTCTCCGTAATGAAAAACTGTTTTTT.

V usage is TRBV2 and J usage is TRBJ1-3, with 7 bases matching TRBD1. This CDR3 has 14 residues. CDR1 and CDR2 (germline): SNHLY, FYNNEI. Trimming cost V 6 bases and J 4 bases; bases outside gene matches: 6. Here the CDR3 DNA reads TGTGCCAGCAGGTACAGGGGATCAGGAAACACCATATATTTT. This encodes CASRYRGSGNTIYF.